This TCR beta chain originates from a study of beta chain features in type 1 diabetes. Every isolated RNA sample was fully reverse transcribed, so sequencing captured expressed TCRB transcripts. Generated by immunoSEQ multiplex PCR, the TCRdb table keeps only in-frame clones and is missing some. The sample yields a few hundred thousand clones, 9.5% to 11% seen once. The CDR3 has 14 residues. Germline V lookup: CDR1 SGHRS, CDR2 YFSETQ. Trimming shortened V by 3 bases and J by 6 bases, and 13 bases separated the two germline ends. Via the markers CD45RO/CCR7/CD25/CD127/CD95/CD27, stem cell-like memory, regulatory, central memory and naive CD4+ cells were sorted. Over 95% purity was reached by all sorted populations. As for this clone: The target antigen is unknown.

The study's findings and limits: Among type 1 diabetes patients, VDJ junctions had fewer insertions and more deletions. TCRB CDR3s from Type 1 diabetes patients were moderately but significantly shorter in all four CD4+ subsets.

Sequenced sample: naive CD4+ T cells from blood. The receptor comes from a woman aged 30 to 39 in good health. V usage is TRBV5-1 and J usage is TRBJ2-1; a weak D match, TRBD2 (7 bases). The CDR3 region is CASSSGLGGNEQFF. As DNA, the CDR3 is TGCGCCAGCAGCTCAGGACTAGGGGGCAATGAGCAGTTCTTC.